This entry features one T cell receptor beta chain sequence. This clone was seen a few times. This clone's antigen is unknown. Within one base of it there is no much larger clone, and no base qualities were kept. The entry originates in a study of beta chain features in type 1 diabetes (dated by TCRdb to 2016 to 2018). Looking at the study overall: No differences in mean age, gender distribution, total cell number or subset yield were found between patients and healthy donors. A total of some 110 million sorted cells were examined across all samples, and a strong correlation was observed between cell number per subset and RNA yield. In the study, recently diagnosed type 1 diabetes patients and matched healthy donors were compared on the TCRB repertoires of their sorted circulating CD4+ T cell subsets. Naive and central memory subsets were obtained from all 30 or so donors, but regulatory and stem cell-like memory subsets were isolated from only 8 patients and roughly eight healthy donors. The full study reports these points: Fewer insertions and more nucleotide deletions at VDJ recombination sites were observed in patients with type 1 diabetes, implying thymic rearrangement abnormalities. A moderate but significant shortening of TCRB CDR3 length was observed in type 1 diabetes patients in all four CD4+ subsets. Naive, central memory and regulatory TCRB repertoires appeared to be more alike among patients than among healthy donors. PCR might favor shorter templates, but patient and control samples were amplified and corrected together, so any skew would affect both groups equally. Because the HLA sub-analyses included only small numbers of individuals, any influence of HLA type on TCRB rearrangement was left unresolved. Because cDNA was sequenced instead of genomic DNA, activated cells with high expression could be over-represented, although the groups did not differ in activation or CD3 levels.

Including the terminal cysteine and phenylalanine, the CDR3 comprises 16 residues. The read is trimmed to its CDR3 DNA, 48 bases read in frame from base 1. From a lookup of the germline V gene (reference sequence), CDR1 and CDR2 are MNHNY and SVGAGI. The trim is 7 bases for V and 6 bases for J, with a gap of 25 bases between the germline ends. Each donor gave one peripheral blood draw, averaging approximately 0.12 L, which was collected into heparinised tubes. A BD FACSAria II was used to sort naive, central memory, regulatory and stem cell-like memory CD4+ T cells with a panel that included CD45RO, CCR7, CD25, CD127, CD95 and CD27. A purity above 98% was achieved for all sorted populations. Right away, PBMCs were isolated by Lymphoprep density gradient centrifugation and were stained directly, with no culture step. To minimize batch effects, samples were stained and sorted in pairs, one healthy donor with one patient per experiment.

All of the isolated RNA was reverse transcribed with the High Capacity cDNA Reverse Transcription Kit, so expressed TCRB transcripts were sequenced. Deep immunoSEQ sequencing was performed on naive, central memory and regulatory T cell samples, with an average of roughly 3.6 million total reads per sample. Sorted cells were lysed in RLT buffer and RNA was extracted with DNase-treated RNeasy Micro or Mini kits, depending on cell number. Each cell subset was processed separately to prevent cross-contamination, with patient and healthy donor samples processed together. The immunoSEQ multiplex PCR was used to amplify TCRB sequences from cDNA, yielding 87-bp fragments that span the CDR3 region. Sequencing of the amplicons was performed on the Illumina HiSeq platform. Turning to the authors' computational methods: Synthetic template baselines were used to correct PCR bias computationally, reads within Hamming distance 2 were collapsed together, and singletons that could not be merged were discarded. Reads were aligned against IMGT to assign V, D and J genes, CDR3 length and insertions or deletions at six rearrangement sites. Within each subset, clonotype counts were normalized to sorted cell number, after which true diversity and Gini coefficients were computed with the tcR R package. The overlap coefficient, calculated on TCRB nucleotide sequences, was used to quantify repertoire sharing. Out-of-frame TCRB sequences from naive cells were analyzed to stand in for the pre-selection repertoire. Not all clones reach the TCRdb copy of this immuneACCESS table, which keeps in-frame sequences only. Checked studies attribute under half of the gap to unresolved V genes and leave the rest unexplained. V and J calls and clone size are those listed in that table; D and trimming were worked out from the DNA. The sample profile shows about 140,000 clones; roughly 10% of them were found once. Roughly 1.3% of the sample belongs to the ten largest clones.

The TCR was taken from a young man in good health. Sequenced sample: naive CD4+ T cells from blood. What the cell subset or site label conveys for this sample: true naive CD4+ T cells. The chain employs TRBV6-6 and TRBJ2-7; the D gene is unclear. The DNA reads TGTGCCAGCATCGACCGCGTGACAAGCCCCGTGGGCGAGCAGTACTTC. This gives the protein CASIDRVTSPVGEQYF.